This passage covers 10 T cell receptor beta chains from one sample sequenced in a study of T cell repertoires in cytomegalovirus infection. TCRdb called the reads again in MiXCR, with one record for every CDR3 protein. This sample has 450,000 to 550,000 distinct CDR3 sequences, with more than 15% found just once. Input material: CD8+ T cells from PBMCs. The receptors originated from a human donor in good health (CMV status not recorded). Some clones in this sample may be carry-over from other donors' samples.

In this sample, this clonotype turned up a few times. This chain uses TRBV5-1 with TRBJ2-1; perhaps TRBD1 as D (6 bases). This CDR3 contains 15 residues. Germline assignment: CDR1 SGHRS and CDR2 YFSETQ. V lost 0 bases and J lost 2, with 9 bases in between. CDR3 region: CASSLEKGAYNEQFF. CDR3 bases: TGCGCCAGCAGCTTGGAAAAGGGGGCCTACAATGAGCAGTTCTTC. Supplemented by reference TRBV5-1 and TRBJ2-1, the full variable domain reads KAGVTQTPRYLIKTRGQQVTLSCSPISGHRSVSWYQQTPGQGLQFLFEYFSETQRNKGNFPGRFSGRQFSNSRSEMNVSTLELGDSALYLCASSLEKGAYNEQFFGPGTRLTVL.

This clonotype was seen only a few times. The rearrangement joins TRBV5-1 to TRBJ2-3; the match to TRBD2 covers 7 bases. The CDR3 is 15 residues long. Germline assignment: CDR1 SGHRS and CDR2 YFSETQ. The ends lost 3 bases at V and 6 bases at J; junction bases unmatched: 10. CDR3 residues: CASSSTPGTIDTQYF. CDR3 sequence (DNA): TGCGCCAGCAGCTCCACCCCCGGGACTATCGATACGCAGTATTTT.

The V gene is TRBV6-1, the J gene TRBJ2-5; 8 positions agree with TRBD2. Germline CDR1 and CDR2: MNHNS and SASEGT. The CDR3 is made up of 16 amino acids. V shed 4 bases, J shed 0 bases, and the junction held 7 bases outside the gene matches. The CDR3 region has the DNA TGTGCCAGCAGTGCCTCGAAGCGGGGGAACCAAGAGACCCAGTACTTC. The encoded protein is CASSASKRGNQETQYF.

In its sample, this clonotype was seen many times. The chain is built from TRBV27 and TRBJ2-7; the match to TRBD1 covers 7 bases. With V trimmed by 8 bases and J by 6 bases, 16 bases remained unmatched. The CDR3 has 15 amino acids. Germline V lookup: CDR1 MNHEY, CDR2 SMNVEV (reference sequence). CDR3 residues: CASGWGDRVIPEQYF. CDR3 sequence (DNA): TGTGCCAGCGGATGGGGCGACAGGGTCATCCCCGAGCAGTACTTC.

This clonotype was seen only a few times. This chain joins TRBV2 and TRBJ2-3; weak D call: TRBD2 (6 bases). V was pared by 4 bases and J by 2 bases, with 16 bases between. This CDR3 has 16 residues. In germline, CDR1 is SNHLY, CDR2 FYNNEI. This CDR3 reads CASSGSAGRPTDTQYF. As DNA, the CDR3 is TGTGCCAGCAGTGGTTCCGCAGGGAGGCCCACAGATACGCAGTATTTT.

This clonotype has ten or more counts. CDR3 bases: TGTGCCAGCAGTTTAAGCCTCGGGCAGAAAGTCTACGAGCAGTACTTC. Encoded protein: CASSLSLGQKVYEQYF. V usage is TRBV27 and J usage is TRBJ2-7; D gene uncertain. The CDR3 is 16 amino acids. The germline V gene encodes CDR1 MNHEY and CDR2 SMNVEV (reference sequence). V lost 2 bases to trimming and J lost 3 bases, with 17 bases between them.

The sample holds many counts of this clonotype. The V and J genes are TRBV7-8 and TRBJ2-3; tentative D call: TRBD2 (6 bases). This CDR3 is built from 15 residues. Germline V lookup: CDR1 SGHVS, CDR2 FQNEAQ. V shed 6 bases and J shed 2 bases, with 15 bases lying between them. This CDR3 reads CASRVFGGPTDTQYF. The DNA of the CDR3 is TGTGCCAGCAGGGTCTTCGGGGGACCCACAGATACGCAGTATTTT.

This clonotype was seen more than once but under ten times. The V and J genes are TRBV11-2 and TRBJ2-5, with D hard to call. Per the germline V gene, CDR1 is SGHAT and CDR2 is FQNNGV. Trimming took 1 base from V and 1 from J, leaving 16 bases between them. The CDR3 sequence is 17 residues long. The CDR3 bases are TGTGCCAGCAGCTTAGGGGCAGCATGGAGTCCCCAAGAGACCCAGTACTTC. Its protein product is CASSLGAAWSPQETQYF.

This clonotype has ten or more counts. The rearrangement links TRBV12-3 or TRBV12-4 to TRBJ1-1; D is uncertain. Deletions cut 3 bases from V and 0 bases from J, with 17 bases between. The CDR3 has 17 residues. The CDR3: CASSFSATLAMNTEAFF. CDR3 sequence (DNA): TGTGCCAGCAGTTTCTCCGCTACCCTCGCCATGAACACTGAAGCTTTCTTT.

A few counts support this clonotype. J is TRBJ1-1 and V is TRBV7-3, with D tentatively TRBD1 (5 bases). CDR1 and CDR2 from the germline V gene are SGHTA and FQGTGA. V shed 5 bases and J shed 2 bases, with 15 bases lying between them. The CDR3 length is 15 residues. CDR3 sequence (DNA): TGTGCCAGCAGCCCCACTGGGGGTACCAACACTGAAGCTTTCTTT. As protein: CASSPTGGTNTEAFF.